This is a list of T cell receptor beta chains from one sample in a study of blood T cells in healthy people across ages. In TCRdb, the 5' RACE reads were re-called with MiXCR into one record per CDR3 protein. The sample includes approximately 1.5 million distinct CDR3 sequences, under 55% of them seen just once. Sequenced: blood. All receptors come from a woman aged 18-35 years in good health. Each CDR3 is given with its conserved first and last residue. A D gene is named only where the DNA matches it firmly. Part of the rows lack a size; the others show once, few, many or a class for expanded clones.

>TRBJ2-7|.|.|TRBV6-2/TRBV6-3
TGTGCCAGCAGTTACGGGCCGGGGTTTTGGGAGCAGTACTTC
CASSYGPGFWEQYF
>TRBJ2-5|.|.|TRBV29-1
TGCAGCGTCGTGACAGGGAGGTCGGAGACCCAGTACTTC
CSVVTGRSETQYF
>TRBJ2-7|TRBD2|.|TRBV10-3
TGTGCCATCAGTGATCAGGCTAGCGGCTCCTACGGTGAGCAGTACTTC
CAISDQASGSYGEQYF
>TRBJ2-7|.|.|TRBV6-5
TGTGCCAGCAGTAGGAAAGGTTCCTCCTACAATGAGCAGTACTTC
CASSRKGSSYNEQYF
>TRBJ2-7|.|.|TRBV10-2
TGCGCCAGCAGTGAGTCGAGAGTGGGGCCTTACGAGCAGTACTTC
CASSESRVGPYEQYF
>TRBJ2-3|.|once|TRBV6-4
TGTGCCAGCAGTATCTCCGTGGCGGCAGATACGCAGTATTTT
CASSISVAADTQYF
>TRBJ2-5|TRBD2|.|TRBV7-2
TGTGCCAGCAGCTTATCCGGCGGGGGGGCTTTAGTATCGGGCCAAGAGACCCAGTACTTC
CASSLSGGGALVSGQETQYF
>TRBJ2-7|TRBD2|.|TRBV25-1
TGTGCCAGCAGCGGACTAGCGGCTTCCTACGAGCAGTACTTC
CASSGLAASYEQYF
>TRBJ2-7|.|few|TRBV4-3
TGCGCCAGCAGCCAAGATCGAGCCGTGGGGTACGAGCAGTACTTC
CASSQDRAVGYEQYF
>TRBJ2-7|TRBD2|.|TRBV11-2
TGTGCCAGCAGCTGGCTTACTAGCGGGAAGACCTACGAGCAGTACTTC
CASSWLTSGKTYEQYF
>TRBJ1-5|.|.|TRBV7-9
TGTGCCAGCGGCGGGCTGACCAATCAGCCCCAGCATTTT
CASGGLTNQPQHF
>TRBJ1-1|TRBD1|.|TRBV20-1
TGCAGTGCTCGTACCGGGACAGTGAACACTGAAGCTTTCTTT
CSARTGTVNTEAFF
>TRBJ1-5|TRBD1|.|TRBV20-1
TGCAGTGCTCGAGACAGGGCCACCCTAAATCAGCCCCAGCATTTT
CSARDRATLNQPQHF
>TRBJ2-5|TRBD1|.|TRBV4-3
TGCGCCAGCAGCCAAGATACGACAGGGGTTACCCAGTACTTC
CASSQDTTGVTQYF
>TRBJ2-7|.|.|TRBV2
TGTGCCAGCAGTGAATACGTCAGGGGAGAGCAGTACTTC
CASSEYVRGEQYF
>TRBJ2-7|.|.|TRBV11-2
TGTGCTAGCAGCTTAGATACGTACAGGGCCTACGAGCAGTACTTC
CASSLDTYRAYEQYF
>TRBJ1-2|.|.|TRBV20-1
TGCAGTGCCAGGGAGGGTTCCAGTGGCTACACCTTC
CSAREGSSGYTF
>TRBJ1-2|.|.|TRBV4-1
TGCGCCAGCAGCCAAGAGGGCAGGTTGAACTATGGCTACACCTTC
CASSQEGRLNYGYTF
>TRBJ2-1|TRBD2|.|TRBV20-1
TGCAGTGCTCTCATAGCGGGAGGAAGGAGAGAGACCCAGTTCTTC
CSALIAGGRRETQFF
>TRBJ2-7|.|few|TRBV29-1
TGCAGCATTAGACAGTCCTACGAGCAGTACTTC
CSIRQSYEQYF
>TRBJ2-1|TRBD2|.|TRBV6-5
TGTGCCAGCAGTTACTCGGGACTAGCGGGGGGGTACAATGAGCAGTTCTTC
CASSYSGLAGGYNEQFF
>TRBJ2-4|.|few|TRBV12-3/TRBV12-4
TGTGCCAGCAGTTTAGAGCCGGGACTTCTAGCCAAAAACATTCAGTACTTC
CASSLEPGLLAKNIQYF
>TRBJ2-3|.|.|TRBV30
TGTGCCTGGAGTGTAGTACGTGATACGCAGTATTTT
CAWSVVRDTQYF
>TRBJ2-5|TRBD2|.|TRBV6-5
TGTGCCAGCAGTTACTCCCCTAGCGGGGCGGGAGAGACCCGGTACTTC
CASSYSPSGAGETRYF
>TRBJ1-2|TRBD1|.|TRBV12-3/TRBV12-4
TGTGCCAGCGGGGCAGGGGGCTTCTATGGCTACACCTTC
CASGAGGFYGYTF
>TRBJ2-7|.|.|TRBV6-1
TGTGCCAGCAGTGAAGGCAGGCTTAACTACGAGCAGTACTTC
CASSEGRLNYEQYF
>TRBJ1-4|TRBD1|few|TRBV7-8
TGTGCCAGCAGCTTTCGACCGGGACAGGGGGAAAAACTGTTTTTT
CASSFRPGQGEKLFF
>TRBJ2-1|.|few|TRBV9
TGTGCCAGCAGCGTAGCCACAAACAATGAGCAGTTCTTC
CASSVATNNEQFF
>TRBJ2-5|TRBD2|.|TRBV4-2
TGTGCCAACAGCCAAGAACAAGCCCCCCTAGCGGGAGGCCCGTACTTC
CANSQEQAPLAGGPYF
>TRBJ2-3|TRBD2|.|TRBV6-2/TRBV6-3
TGTGCCAGCAGACGGACTAGCGGGAGCTGGCGGGATACGCAGTATTTT
CASRRTSGSWRDTQYF
>TRBJ2-7|.|few|TRBV12-3/TRBV12-4
TGTGCCAGCAGAGGACCTTCCTACGAGCAGTACTTC
CASRGPSYEQYF
>TRBJ2-7|TRBD1|.|TRBV3-1
TGTGCCAACAGCCGGACAGGGAGGAACGAGCAGTACTTC
CANSRTGRNEQYF
>TRBJ1-2|.|few|TRBV6-6
TGTGCCAGCAGTTACTCGGAACCACAGGGTAGTAGGGATGGCTACACCTTC
CASSYSEPQGSRDGYTF
>TRBJ1-5|.|few|TRBV2
TGTGCCAGCAGTGAGTCGGGGAGGAATCAGCCCCAGCATTTT
CASSESGRNQPQHF
>TRBJ1-4|.|.|TRBV7-9
TGTGCCAGCAGCGCCCCGGGCTCAACTAATGAAAAACTGTTTTTT
CASSAPGSTNEKLFF
>TRBJ2-3|.|.|TRBV3-1
TGTGCCAGCAGCCAAGATAGGGCTAGCTACGGGAAAGATACGCAGTATTTT
CASSQDRASYGKDTQYF
>TRBJ1-3|.|.|TRBV28
TGTGCCAGCAGTCTTGACAGCGGCTCTGGAAACACCATATATTTT
CASSLDSGSGNTIYF
>TRBJ1-2|.|few|TRBV6-5
TGTGCCAGCAGTTACTTTCAGACCTCTGGCTATGGCTACACCTTC
CASSYFQTSGYGYTF
>TRBJ2-3|.|few|TRBV5-1
TGCGCCAGCCGTCAGCGGGCCGCTTTGGATACGCAGTATTTT
CASRQRAALDTQYF
>TRBJ2-5|.|few|TRBV7-2
TGTGCCAGCAGCTTACGGACAGGGAGGGAAGAGACCCAGTACTTC
CASSLRTGREETQYF
>TRBJ2-7|TRBD1|few|TRBV20-1
TGCAGTGCTAGAGAGGGGACAGGTGTACCCTACGAGCAGTACTTC
CSAREGTGVPYEQYF
>TRBJ2-1|TRBD1|.|TRBV2
TGTGCCAGGAAGCTAACGGACAGGGATAACAATGAGCAGTTCTTC
CARKLTDRDNNEQFF
>TRBJ2-1|TRBD2|.|TRBV20-1
TGCAGTGCTAGAGATCCCGAAGCTAGCGGCAATGAGCAGTTCTTC
CSARDPEASGNEQFF
>TRBJ2-7|.|.|TRBV20-1
TGCAGTGCTAGTCAGGGAGAACCCTACGAGCAGTACTTC
CSASQGEPYEQYF